These 11 T cell receptor beta chains came from one sample sequenced in a study of CD8+ T cells in alopecia areata. RNA extraction and reverse transcription yielded cDNA as sequencing template. The table came from immunoSEQ multiplex PCR; TCRdb's copy has only in-frame clones and leaves some out. The sample consists of 60,000 to 65,000 clones, 40% to 50% of them appearing once. The material sequenced was NKG2D-low CD8+ T cells sorted from blood. The receptors stem from a human donor with alopecia areata.

This sequence joins TRBV10-3 and TRBJ2-7; the match to TRBD2 covers 8 bases. The CDR3 has 14 amino acids. Germline V lookup: CDR1 ENHRY, CDR2 SYGVKD. The trim removed 7 bases at V and 2 bases at J, leaving 7 bases unmatched. The CDR3 sequence is CAIKQAGATYEQYF. In DNA, the CDR3 is TGTGCCATCAAACAAGCGGGGGCCACCTACGAGCAGTACTTC.

The CDR3 protein is CATSSPKRGYEQYF. The CDR3 DNA sequence: TGTGCCACCAGCAGTCCAAAGCGGGGTTACGAGCAGTACTTC. This chain connects TRBV15 to TRBJ2-7, with 7 bases identical to TRBD2. This CDR3 has 14 residues. The V gene's germline CDR1 is LNHNV and CDR2 YYDKDF (reference sequence). V shed 3 bases and J 4 bases; nucleotides not matched to a gene: 6.

This clone was recorded a few times. This chain links TRBV9 with TRBJ1-1; D may be TRBD1 (5 bases). V was shortened by 0 bases and J by 7 bases, with 16 bases between the two germline ends. Germline CDR1 is SGDLS and CDR2 is YYNGEE. The CDR3 loop spans 15 amino acids. CDR3 nucleotides: TGTGCCAGCAGCGTAGACTCCGGGACGAGGAGTGAAGCTTTCTTT. This sequence encodes CASSVDSGTRSEAFF.

This clone was found a few times. The chain links TRBV9 to TRBJ2-3; 8 nucleotides agree with TRBD2. Trimming removed 0 bases from V and 0 bases from J; junction bases left unmatched: 9. There are 18 residues in the CDR3. Germline CDR1 reads SGDLS; CDR2 reads YYNGEE. This CDR3 reads CASSVVGFSGDSTDTQYF. The CDR3 region has the DNA TGTGCCAGCAGCGTAGTCGGGTTTAGCGGGGATAGCACAGATACGCAGTATTTT.

This clone was found a few times. The rearrangement uses TRBV29-1 and TRBJ2-1; D is perhaps TRBD2 (5 bases). The CDR3 loop spans 12 amino acids. V gave up 2 bases and J gave up 8 bases, with 10 bases separating them. CDR1 and CDR2 (germline): SQVTM, ANQGSEA. The CDR3 region is CSVELAGYEQFF. The CDR3 DNA sequence: TGCAGCGTTGAACTGGCGGGCTATGAGCAGTTCTTC.

The V and J genes are TRBV6-6 and TRBJ2-2; TRBD2 might be the D (6 bases). V was shortened by 6 bases and J by 1 base, with 9 bases between the two germline ends. There are 14 residues in the CDR3. Per germline, CDR1 MNHNY and CDR2 SVGAGI (reference sequence). CDR3 bases: TGTGCCAGCAGCTCCGGGAGGAACACCGGGGAGCTGTTTTTT. As protein: CASSSGRNTGELFF.

The V call is TRBV9, the J call TRBJ2-7; 7 bases map to TRBD2. Germline V CDR1 and CDR2: SGDLS, YYNGEE. The CDR3 contains 16 residues. Trimming removed 4 bases from V and 3 bases from J; junction bases left unmatched: 13. The CDR3, as DNA: TGTGCCAGCAGCCGGACGGGTCTAGCGGAACGCTACGAGCAGTACTTC. Translated: CASSRTGLAERYEQYF.

This clone was counted between two and nine times. The chain uses TRBV28 and TRBJ2-7; 13 nucleotides agree with TRBD2. This CDR3 contains 15 residues. The junction had 5 bases not matched to a gene; V was cut back by 7 bases and J by 2 bases. Per the germline V gene, CDR1 is MDHEN and CDR2 is SYDVKM. CDR3 in DNA: TGTGCCAGCATGGGACTAGCGGGATATCCCTACGAGCAGTACTTC. Amino acids: CASMGLAGYPYEQYF.

The sample holds one count of this clone. The chain couples TRBV30 to TRBJ1-2; D remains ambiguous. The germline V gene has CDR1 GTSNPN and CDR2 SVGIG (reference sequence). The CDR3 consists of 14 residues. Deletions cut 0 bases from V and 4 bases from J, with 12 bases between. In nucleotides, the CDR3 is TGTGCCTGGAGTGTTACTGGCGGCAGCTATGGCTACACCTTC. Translated: CAWSVTGGSYGYTF.

A few counts support this clone. The V gene is TRBV7-9, the J gene TRBJ1-2, with D uncertain. Trimming cost V 3 bases and J 6 bases, with 8 bases left between them. Per germline, CDR1 SEHNR and CDR2 FQNEAQ (reference sequence). The CDR3 runs to 12 residues. CDR3 protein: CASSLSRNGYTF. The CDR3 DNA is TGTGCCAGCAGCTTGAGCAGGAATGGCTACACCTTC.

This clone was detected only a few times. The chain joins TRBV29-1 to TRBJ2-3; TRBD1 is a possible D gene (6 bases). The germline V and J ends were trimmed by 6 bases and 4 bases, with 14 bases remaining between them. The CDR3 is 13 residues long. Germline V lookup: CDR1 SQVTM, CDR2 ANQGSEA. The CDR3 reads CSVFLQGSDTQYF. The CDR3 nucleotides read TGCAGCGTGTTCCTCCAGGGGTCAGATACGCAGTATTTT.